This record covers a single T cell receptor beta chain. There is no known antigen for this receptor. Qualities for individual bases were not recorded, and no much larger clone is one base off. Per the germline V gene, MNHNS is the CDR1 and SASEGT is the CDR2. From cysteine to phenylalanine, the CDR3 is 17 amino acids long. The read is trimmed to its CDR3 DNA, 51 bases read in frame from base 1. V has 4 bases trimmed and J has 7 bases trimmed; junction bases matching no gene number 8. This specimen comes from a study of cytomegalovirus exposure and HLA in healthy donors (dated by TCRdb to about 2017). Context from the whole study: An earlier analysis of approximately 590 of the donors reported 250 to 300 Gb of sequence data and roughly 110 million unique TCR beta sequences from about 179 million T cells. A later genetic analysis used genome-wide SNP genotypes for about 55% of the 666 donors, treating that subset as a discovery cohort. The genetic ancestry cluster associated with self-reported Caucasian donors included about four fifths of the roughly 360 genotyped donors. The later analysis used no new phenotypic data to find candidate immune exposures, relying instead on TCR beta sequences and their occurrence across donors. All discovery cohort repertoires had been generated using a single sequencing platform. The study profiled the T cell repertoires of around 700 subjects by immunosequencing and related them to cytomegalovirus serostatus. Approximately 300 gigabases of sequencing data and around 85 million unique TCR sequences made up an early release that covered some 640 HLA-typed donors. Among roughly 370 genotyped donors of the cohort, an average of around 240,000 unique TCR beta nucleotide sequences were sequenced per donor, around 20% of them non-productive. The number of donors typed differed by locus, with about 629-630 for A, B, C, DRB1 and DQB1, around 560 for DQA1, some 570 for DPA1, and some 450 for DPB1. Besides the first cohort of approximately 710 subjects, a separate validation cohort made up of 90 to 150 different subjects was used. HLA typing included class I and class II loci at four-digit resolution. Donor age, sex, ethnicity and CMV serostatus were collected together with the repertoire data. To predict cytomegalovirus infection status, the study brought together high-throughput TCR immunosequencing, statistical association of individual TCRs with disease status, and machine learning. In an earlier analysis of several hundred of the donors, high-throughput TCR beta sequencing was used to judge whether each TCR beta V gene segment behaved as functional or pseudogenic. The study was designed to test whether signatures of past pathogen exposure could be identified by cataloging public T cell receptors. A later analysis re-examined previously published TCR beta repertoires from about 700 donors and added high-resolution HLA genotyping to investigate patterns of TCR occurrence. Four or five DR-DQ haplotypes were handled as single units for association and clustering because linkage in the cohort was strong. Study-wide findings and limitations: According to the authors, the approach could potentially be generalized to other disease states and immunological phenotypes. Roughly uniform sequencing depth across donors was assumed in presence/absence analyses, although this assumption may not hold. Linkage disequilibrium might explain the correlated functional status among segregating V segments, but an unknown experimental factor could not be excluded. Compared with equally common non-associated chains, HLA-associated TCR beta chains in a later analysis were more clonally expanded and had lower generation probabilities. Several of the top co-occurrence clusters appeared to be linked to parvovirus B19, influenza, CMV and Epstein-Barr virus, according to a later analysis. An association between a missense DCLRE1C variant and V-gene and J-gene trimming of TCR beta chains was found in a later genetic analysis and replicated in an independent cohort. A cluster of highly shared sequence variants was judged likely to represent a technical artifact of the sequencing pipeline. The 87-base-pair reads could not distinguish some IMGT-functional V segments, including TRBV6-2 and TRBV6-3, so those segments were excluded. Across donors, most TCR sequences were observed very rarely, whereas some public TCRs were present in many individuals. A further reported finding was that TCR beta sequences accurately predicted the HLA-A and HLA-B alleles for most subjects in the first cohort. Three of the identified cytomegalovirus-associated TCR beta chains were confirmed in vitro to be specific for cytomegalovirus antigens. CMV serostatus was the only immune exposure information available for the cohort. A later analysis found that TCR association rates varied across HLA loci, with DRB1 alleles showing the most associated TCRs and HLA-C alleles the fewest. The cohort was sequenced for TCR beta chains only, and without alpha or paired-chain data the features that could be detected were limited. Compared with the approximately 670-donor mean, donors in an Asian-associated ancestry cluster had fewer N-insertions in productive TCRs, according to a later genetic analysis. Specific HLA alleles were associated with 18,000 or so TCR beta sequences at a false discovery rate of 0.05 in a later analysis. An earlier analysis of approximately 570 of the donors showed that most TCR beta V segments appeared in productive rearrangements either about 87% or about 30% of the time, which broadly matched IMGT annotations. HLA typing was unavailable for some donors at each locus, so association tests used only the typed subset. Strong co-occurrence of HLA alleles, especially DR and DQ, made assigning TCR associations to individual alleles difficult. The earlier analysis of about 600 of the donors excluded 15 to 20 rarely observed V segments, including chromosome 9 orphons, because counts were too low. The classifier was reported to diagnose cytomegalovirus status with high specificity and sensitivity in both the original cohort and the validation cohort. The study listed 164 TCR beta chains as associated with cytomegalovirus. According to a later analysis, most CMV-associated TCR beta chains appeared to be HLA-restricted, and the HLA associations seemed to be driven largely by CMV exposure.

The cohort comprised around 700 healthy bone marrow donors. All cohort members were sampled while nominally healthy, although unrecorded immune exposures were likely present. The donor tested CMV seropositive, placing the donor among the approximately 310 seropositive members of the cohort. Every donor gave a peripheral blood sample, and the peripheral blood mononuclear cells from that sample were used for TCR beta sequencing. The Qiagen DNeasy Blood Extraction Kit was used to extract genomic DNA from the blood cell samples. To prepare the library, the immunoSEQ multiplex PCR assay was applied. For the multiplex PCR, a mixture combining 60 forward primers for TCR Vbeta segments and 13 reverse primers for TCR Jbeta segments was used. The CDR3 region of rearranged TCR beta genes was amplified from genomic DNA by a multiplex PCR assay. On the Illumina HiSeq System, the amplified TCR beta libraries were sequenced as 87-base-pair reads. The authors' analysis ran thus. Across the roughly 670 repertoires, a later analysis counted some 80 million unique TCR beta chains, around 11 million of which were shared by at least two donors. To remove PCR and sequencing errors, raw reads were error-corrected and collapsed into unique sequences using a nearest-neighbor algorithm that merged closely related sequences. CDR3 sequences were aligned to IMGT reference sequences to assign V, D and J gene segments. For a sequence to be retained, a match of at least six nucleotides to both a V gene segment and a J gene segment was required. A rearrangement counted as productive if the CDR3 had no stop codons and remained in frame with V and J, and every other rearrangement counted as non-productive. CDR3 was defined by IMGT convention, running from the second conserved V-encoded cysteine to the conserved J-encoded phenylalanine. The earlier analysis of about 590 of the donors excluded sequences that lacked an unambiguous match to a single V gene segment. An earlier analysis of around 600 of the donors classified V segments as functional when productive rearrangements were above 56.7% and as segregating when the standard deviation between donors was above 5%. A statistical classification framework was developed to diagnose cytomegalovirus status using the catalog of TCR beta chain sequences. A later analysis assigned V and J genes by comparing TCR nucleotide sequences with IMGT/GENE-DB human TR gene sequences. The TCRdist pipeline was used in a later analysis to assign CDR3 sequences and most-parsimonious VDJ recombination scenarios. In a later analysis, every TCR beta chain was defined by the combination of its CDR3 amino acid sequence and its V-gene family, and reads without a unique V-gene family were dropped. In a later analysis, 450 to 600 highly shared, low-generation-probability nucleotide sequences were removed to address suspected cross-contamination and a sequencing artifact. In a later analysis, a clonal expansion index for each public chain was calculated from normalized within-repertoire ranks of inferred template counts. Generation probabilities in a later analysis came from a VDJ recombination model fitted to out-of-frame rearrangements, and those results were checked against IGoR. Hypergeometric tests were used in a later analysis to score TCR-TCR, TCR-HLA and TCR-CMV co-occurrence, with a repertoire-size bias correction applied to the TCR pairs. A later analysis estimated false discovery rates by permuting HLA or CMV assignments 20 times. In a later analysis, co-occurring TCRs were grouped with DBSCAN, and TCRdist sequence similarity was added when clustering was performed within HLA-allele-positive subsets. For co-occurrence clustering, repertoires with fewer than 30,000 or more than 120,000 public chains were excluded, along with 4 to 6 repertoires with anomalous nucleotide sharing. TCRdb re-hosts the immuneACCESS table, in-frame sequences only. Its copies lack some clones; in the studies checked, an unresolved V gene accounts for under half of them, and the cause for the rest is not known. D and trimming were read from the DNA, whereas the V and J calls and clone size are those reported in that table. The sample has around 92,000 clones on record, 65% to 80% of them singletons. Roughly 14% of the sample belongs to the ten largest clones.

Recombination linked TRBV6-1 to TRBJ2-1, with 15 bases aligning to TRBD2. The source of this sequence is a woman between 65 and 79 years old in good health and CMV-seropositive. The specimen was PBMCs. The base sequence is TGTGCCAGCAGTGCCGGACTAGCGGGAGGGCCGGAGAATGAGCAGTTCTTC. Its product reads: CASSAGLAGGPENEQFF.